Presented here are 5 T cell receptor beta chains from one specimen sequenced in a study of control samples from healthy donors and cancer patients. Assay used: immunoSEQ multiplex PCR; TCRdb lists only in-frame clones, some missing. Of 90,000 or so clones in the sample, 70% to 85% were seen once. Sequencing used PBMCs. These receptors came from a man between 70 and 80 years old with lung cancer.

The gene calls are TRBV7-2 and TRBJ1-2; 9 positions agree with TRBD1. CDR1 and CDR2 (germline): SGHTA, FQGNSA. CDR3 length: 13 amino acids. V shed 0 bases, J shed 11 bases, and the junction held 4 bases outside the gene matches. The CDR3, as DNA: TGTGCCAGCAGCTTAGCCCCGGACAGGGGTTACACCTTC. Its translation: CASSLAPDRGYTF. Full variable domain (missing parts from reference TRBV7-2 and TRBJ1-2): GAGVSQSPSNKVTEKGKDVELRCDPISGHTALYWYRQSLGQGLEFLIYFQGNSAPDKSGLPSDRFSAERTGGSVSTLTIQRTQQEDSAVYLCASSLAPDRGYTFGSGTRLTVV.

V is TRBV18 and J is TRBJ2-7; D possibly corresponds to TRBD1 (6 bases). This CDR3 is 14 amino acids long. Trimming left V 2 bases short and J 1 base short, with 9 bases between. Germline CDR1 KGHSH, CDR2 LQKENI. The chain's CDR3 is CASSPSGTSYEQYF. The CDR3 DNA reads TGTGCCAGCTCACCATCCGGGACATCCTACGAGCAGTACTTC.

This sequence joins TRBV6-1 and TRBJ2-3; D is possibly TRBD2 (6 bases). The CDR3 has 16 residues. In germline, CDR1 is MNHNS, CDR2 SASEGT. V dropped 2 bases and J dropped 0 bases, with 12 bases sitting between them. This CDR3 is CASSEQAGPSTDTQYF. The CDR3 DNA follows: TGTGCCAGCAGTGAACAGGCGGGGCCTAGCACAGATACGCAGTATTTT.

The V call is TRBV24-1, the J call TRBJ1-2; 11 bases line up with TRBD1. The CDR3 extends over 15 amino acids. V trimming: 4 bases; J trimming: 4 bases; junction bases outside the gene matches: 4. Germline CDR1 and CDR2: KGHDR and SFDVKD. The CDR3 loop reads CATSESGTGGYGYTF. CDR3 DNA: TGTGCCACCAGTGAGTCCGGGACAGGGGGCTATGGCTACACCTTC.

The chain joins TRBV18 to TRBJ1-1; D unclear. The CDR3 is made up of 13 amino acids. The V and J ends lost 6 bases and 2 bases respectively, with 10 bases between them. The germline V gene encodes CDR1 KGHSH and CDR2 LQKENI. The CDR3 spells CASSTGVNTEAFF. CDR3 coding DNA: TGTGCCAGCTCGACTGGAGTAAACACTGAAGCTTTCTTT.